This record looks at one T cell receptor (beta chain) sequence and its context. Germline V lookup: CDR1 LNHNV, CDR2 YYDKDF (reference sequence). The CDR3 consists of 14 residues. This entry comes from a study of monozygotic twins with inflammatory bowel disease. From its re-call of the 5' RACE reads, TCRdb lists each CDR3 protein once, without DNA. Its table records approximately 400,000 distinct CDR3 sequences. The receptor's source is a human donor with ulcerative colitis or Crohn's disease, or a healthy co-twin of an affected twin (not recorded which). The sample comprised blood. The rearrangement links TRBV15 to TRBJ2-5; TCRdb reports TRBD2, a call that lacks DNA to check it against. The CDR3 spells CATSGRGGRETQYF.